What follows are 8 T cell receptor beta chains derived from one specimen sequenced in a study of human T cells and chemical hapten exposure. Time point indicated: patch test 2, 6 weeks after DPC sensitization. The treatment here: therapeutic diphenylcyclopropenone sensitization with weekly scalp DPC. TCRdb re-called the RACE reads through MiXCR, storing one row per CDR3 protein. The table records about 85,000 distinct CDR3 sequences, approximately 10% of them present only once. Sequencing was performed on whole blood, taken in connection with sensitization to the hapten diphenylcyclopropenone (DPC). These receptors all stem from a young man with alopecia areata. Some clones in this sample may be carry-over from other donors' samples.

V usage is TRBV19 and J usage is TRBJ2-5; D unresolved. Germline-derived CDR1 and CDR2 are LNHDA and SQIVND (reference sequence). With 3 bases removed from V and 11 bases from J, the gap between germline ends came to 19 bases. There are 14 residues in the CDR3. This CDR3 is CASSIGSPPRGQYF. CDR3 nucleotide sequence: TGTGCCAGTAGTATCGGCAGCCCCCCTCGTGGACAGTACTTC.

The V and J genes are TRBV3-1 and TRBJ1-2, with D tentatively TRBD1 (5 bases). This CDR3 comprises 16 residues. Germline V lookup: CDR1 LGHDT, CDR2 YNNKEL (reference sequence). Trimming took 3 bases from V and 6 from J, leaving 20 bases between them. The CDR3 is CASSQTRVTASDGYTF. The DNA of the CDR3 is TGTGCCAGCAGCCAGACCAGGGTAACGGCTTCGGATGGCTACACCTTC.

This clonotype was counted a few times. The chain links TRBV9 to TRBJ1-1; D not certain. CDR1 SGDLS and CDR2 YYNGEE come from the germline V gene. This CDR3 comprises 12 residues. Trimming left V 7 bases short and J 5 bases short, with 12 bases between. As DNA, the CDR3 is TGTGCCAGCGGGAACGCGCTTACTGAAGCTTTCTTT. This sequence encodes CASGNALTEAFF.

This clonotype came up many times. V and J are TRBV6-2 or TRBV6-3 and TRBJ2-3; the D call may be TRBD1 or TRBD2 (5 bases each). CDR1 and CDR2 (germline): MNHEY, SVGEGT. The V end was cut by 2 bases, the J end by 5 bases, with 14 bases between. The CDR3 has 15 amino acids. The CDR3: CASSYAQDSGDTQYF. In DNA form, the CDR3 reads TGTGCCAGCAGTTACGCCCAAGACAGCGGAGATACGCAGTATTTT.

In its sample, this clonotype was seen a few times. The chain links TRBV20-1 to TRBJ2-1, with D perhaps given as TRBD1 or TRBD2 (5 bases each). The length of the CDR3 is 14 residues. The V gene's germline CDR1 is DFQATT and CDR2 SNEGSKA (reference sequence). Deletions cut 4 bases from V and 4 bases from J, with 14 bases between. CDR3 DNA sequence: TGCAGTGCTACTACCGGGACGGCATACAATGAGCAGTTCTTC. This sequence encodes CSATTGTAYNEQFF.

This clonotype was counted between two and nine times. The chain carries TRBV28 and TRBJ2-2; D unresolved. The ends were cut back, 2 bases at V and 1 base at J, with 11 bases in the middle. From germline, CDR1 is MDHEN and CDR2 SYDVKM. The CDR3 has 16 residues. For the CDR3, the DNA is TGTGCCAGCAGTTTAGAGGCCGCCGGGAACACCGGGGAGCTGTTTTTT. It is translated as CASSLEAAGNTGELFF.

This clonotype has just a few counts. The chain carries TRBV5-1 and TRBJ2-7; 7 bases fit TRBD2. The ends lost 3 bases at V and 3 bases at J; junction bases unmatched: 6. This CDR3 contains 14 residues. Germline CDR1 SGHRS, CDR2 YFSETQ. For the CDR3, the DNA is TGCGCCAGCAGCTCCGGGACGGGAGGCTACGAGCAGTACTTC. Translated, it gives CASSSGTGGYEQYF.

V is TRBV4-1 and J is TRBJ2-3; 10 nucleotides match TRBD1. CDR1 MGHRA and CDR2 YSYEKL come from the germline V gene. Losses at the gene ends were 4 bases for V and 5 bases for J; bases not matched to a gene: 6. This CDR3 contains 15 residues. As DNA, the CDR3 is TGCGCCAGCAGCCTGGGACAGGGGACGATAGATACGCAGTATTTT. This translates into CASSLGQGTIDTQYF.